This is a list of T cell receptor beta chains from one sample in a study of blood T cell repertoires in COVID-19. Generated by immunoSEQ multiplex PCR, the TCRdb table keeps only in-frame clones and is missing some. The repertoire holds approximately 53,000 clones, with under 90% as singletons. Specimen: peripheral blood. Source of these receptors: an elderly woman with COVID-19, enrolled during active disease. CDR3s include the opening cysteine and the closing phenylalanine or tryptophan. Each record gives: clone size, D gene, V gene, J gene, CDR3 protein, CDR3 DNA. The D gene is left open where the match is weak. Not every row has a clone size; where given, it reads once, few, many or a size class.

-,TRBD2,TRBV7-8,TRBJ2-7,CASSSLAGAYEQYF,TGTGCCAGCAGCTCTCTAGCGGGAGCGTACGAGCAGTACTTC
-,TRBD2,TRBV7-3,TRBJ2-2,CASSSGLAVTGELFF,TGTGCCAGCAGCTCCGGACTAGCGGTTACCGGGGAGCTGTTTTTT
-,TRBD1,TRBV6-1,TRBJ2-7,CASSEAIGQGAHEQYF,TGTGCCAGCAGTGAAGCCATCGGACAGGGGGCCCACGAGCAGTACTTC
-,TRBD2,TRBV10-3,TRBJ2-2,CAIGTSGSIAGELFF,TGTGCCATAGGGACTAGCGGGAGTATCGCCGGGGAGCTGTTTTTT
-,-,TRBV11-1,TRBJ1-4,CASSQWNGRDEKLFF,TGTGCCAGCAGCCAGTGGAACGGGAGAGATGAAAAACTGTTTTTT
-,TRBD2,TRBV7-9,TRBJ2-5,CASSLFGSGRSETQYF,TGTGCCAGCAGCCTCTTCGGGAGCGGGAGGAGCGAGACCCAGTACTTC
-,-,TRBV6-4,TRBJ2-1,CASSDTRTNHYNEQFF,TGTGCCAGCAGTGACACCCGGACAAACCATTACAATGAGCAGTTCTTC
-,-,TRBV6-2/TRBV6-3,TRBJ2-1,CASSYSAVYNEQFF,TGTGCCAGCAGTTACTCGGCAGTGTACAATGAGCAGTTCTTC
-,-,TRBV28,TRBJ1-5,CASSFRSAASNQPQHF,TGTGCCAGCAGTTTCCGCAGTGCGGCTAGCAATCAGCCCCAGCATTTT
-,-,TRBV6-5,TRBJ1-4,CASRRQPGENEKLFF,TGTGCCAGCAGACGTCAACCGGGAGAAAATGAAAAACTGTTTTTT
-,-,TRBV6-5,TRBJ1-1,CASRPRGTGTEAFF,TGTGCCAGCAGACCCAGGGGTACCGGCACTGAAGCTTTCTTT
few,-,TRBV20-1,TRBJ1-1,CSAMGLTEAFF,TGCAGTGCTATGGGGCTTACTGAAGCTTTCTTT
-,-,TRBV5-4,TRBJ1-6,CASRELANSYNSPLHF,TGTGCCAGCAGAGAACTAGCCAACTCCTATAATTCACCCCTCCACTTT
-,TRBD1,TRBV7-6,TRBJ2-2,CASSSSSPGQGKAGELFF,TGTGCCAGCAGCTCCTCCTCCCCGGGACAGGGAAAGGCCGGGGAGCTGTTTTTT
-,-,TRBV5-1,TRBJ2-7,CASSFLEPLLGSGTRYEQYF,TGCGCCAGCAGCTTCTTGGAACCATTATTAGGGTCGGGAACACGATACGAGCAGTACTTC
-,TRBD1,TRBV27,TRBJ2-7,CASSSLQDRVEQYF,TGTGCCAGCAGTTCCTTACAGGACAGGGTCGAGCAGTACTTC
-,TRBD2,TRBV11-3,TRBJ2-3,CASSLLAGGSTDTQYF,TGTGCCAGCAGCCTACTAGCGGGAGGGAGCACAGATACGCAGTATTTT
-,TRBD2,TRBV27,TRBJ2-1,CASSLWGLALSSYNEQFF,TGTGCCAGCAGTTTGTGGGGACTAGCGTTGAGCTCCTACAATGAGCAGTTCTTC
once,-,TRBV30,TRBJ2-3,CAWSRGTDTQYF,TGTGCCTGGAGTCGGGGCACAGATACGCAGTATTTT
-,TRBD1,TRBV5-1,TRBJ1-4,CASSSTGGAGEKLFF,TGCGCCAGCAGCTCCACAGGGGGCGCGGGTGAAAAACTGTTTTTT
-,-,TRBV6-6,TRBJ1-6,CASSYSRVSPLHF,TGTGCCAGCAGTTACAGCAGGGTTTCACCCCTCCACTTT
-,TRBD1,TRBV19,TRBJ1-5,CASSINRGLSQPQHF,TGTGCCAGTAGTATAAACAGGGGGCTGAGTCAGCCCCAGCATTTT